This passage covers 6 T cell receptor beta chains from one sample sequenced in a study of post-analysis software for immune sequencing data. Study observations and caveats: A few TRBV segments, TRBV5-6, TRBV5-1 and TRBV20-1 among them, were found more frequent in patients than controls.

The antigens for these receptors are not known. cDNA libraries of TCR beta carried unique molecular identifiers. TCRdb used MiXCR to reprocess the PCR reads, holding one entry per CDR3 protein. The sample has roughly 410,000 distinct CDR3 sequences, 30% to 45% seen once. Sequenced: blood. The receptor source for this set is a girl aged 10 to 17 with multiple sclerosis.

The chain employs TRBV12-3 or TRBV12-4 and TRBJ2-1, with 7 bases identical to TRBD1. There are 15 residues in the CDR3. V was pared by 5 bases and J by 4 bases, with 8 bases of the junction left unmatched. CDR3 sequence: CASSKGRGFYNEQFF. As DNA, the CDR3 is TGTGCCAGCAGTAAGGGCAGGGGGTTTTACAATGAGCAGTTCTTC.

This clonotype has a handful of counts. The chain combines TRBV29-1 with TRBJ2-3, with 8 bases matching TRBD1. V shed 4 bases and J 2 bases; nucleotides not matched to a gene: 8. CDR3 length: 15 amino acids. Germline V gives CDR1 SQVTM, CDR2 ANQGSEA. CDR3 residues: CSVVNRGAHTDTQYF. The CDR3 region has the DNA TGCAGCGTTGTTAACAGGGGGGCTCACACAGATACGCAGTATTTT.

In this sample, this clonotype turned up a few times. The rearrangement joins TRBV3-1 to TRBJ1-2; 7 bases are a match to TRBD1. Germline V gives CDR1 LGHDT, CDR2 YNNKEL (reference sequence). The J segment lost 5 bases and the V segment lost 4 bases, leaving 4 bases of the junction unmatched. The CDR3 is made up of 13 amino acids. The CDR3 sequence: CASSRQGGYGYTF. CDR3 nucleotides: TGTGCCAGCAGCCGACAGGGAGGTTATGGCTACACCTTC.

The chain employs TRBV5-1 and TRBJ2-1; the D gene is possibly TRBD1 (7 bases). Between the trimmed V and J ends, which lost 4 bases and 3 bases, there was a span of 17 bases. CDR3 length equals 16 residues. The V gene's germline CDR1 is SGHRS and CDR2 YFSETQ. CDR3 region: CASSDSGGQYYNEQFF. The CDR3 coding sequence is TGCGCCAGCAGCGATTCCGGGGGACAGTACTACAATGAGCAGTTCTTC.

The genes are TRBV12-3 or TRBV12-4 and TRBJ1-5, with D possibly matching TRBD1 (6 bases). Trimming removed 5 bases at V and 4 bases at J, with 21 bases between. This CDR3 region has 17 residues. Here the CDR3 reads CASSPSSGGRGNQPQHF. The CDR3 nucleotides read TGTGCCAGCAGTCCTTCCTCTGGGGGGCGAGGGAATCAGCCCCAGCATTTT.

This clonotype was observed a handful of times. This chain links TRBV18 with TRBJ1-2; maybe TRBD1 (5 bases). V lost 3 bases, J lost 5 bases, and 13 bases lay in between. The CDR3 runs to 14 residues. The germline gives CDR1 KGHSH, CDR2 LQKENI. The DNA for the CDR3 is TGTGCCAGCTCACCGGCGAGGGAGGGGTATGGCTACACCTTC. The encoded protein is CASSPAREGYGYTF.